This TCR beta chain was identified in a study of OX40 agonist ivuxolimab in advanced cancers. Clones were read by immunoSEQ multiplex PCR, and TCRdb kept only the in-frame ones, dropping some. The repertoire holds approximately 67,000 clones, approximately 81% seen once, with around 2% in the top ten. Germline V gene sequence: CDR1 LNHDA, CDR2 SQIVND (reference sequence). The CDR3 is made up of 20 amino acids. Losses at the gene ends were 4 bases for V and 3 bases for J; bases not matched to a gene: 21. As regards this clone: The antigen is undetermined.

Notes on the study in general: Low clonal expansion, among the lowest seen, marked partial responders at 0.1-3.0 mg/kg. The study observed clonal expansion of CD4+ and CD8+ blood T cells by week 6 at 0.1 to 3.0 mg/kg.

The sample here was CD4+ or CD8+ T cells sorted from blood, taken in a trial of the OX40 agonist ivuxolimab. The receptor was derived from an adult with an advanced solid tumor such as melanoma, head and neck, liver or kidney cancer. This sequence joins TRBV19 and TRBJ2-7, with 10 positions matching TRBD2. The CDR3 protein is CASSTPGKREGPYLNYEQYF. DNA for the CDR3: TGTGCCAGTAGTACCCCCGGGAAGCGGGAGGGCCCCTACCTAAACTACGAGCAGTACTTC.